Each of the 27 T cell receptor beta chains below was sequenced from the same sample in a study of blood T cell repertoires in COVID-19. Some clones are missing from TCRdb's copy, which holds only in-frame ones; the method was immunoSEQ multiplex PCR. The table has 160,000 or so clones, more than 80% seen once. Sample: peripheral blood. These receptors were obtained from a woman aged 40 to 50 with acute or convalescent COVID-19.

This clone was seen a single time. The CDR3 here is CASSLSGVGISPLHF. The CDR3 DNA reads as TGTGCCAGCAGCTTATCAGGGGTCGGGATTTCACCCCTCCACTTT. The chain recombines TRBV7-8 with TRBJ1-6; D is possibly TRBD1 (6 bases). In germline, CDR1 is SGHVS, CDR2 FQNEAQ. V was cut by 2 bases and J by 9 bases, with 14 bases left in between. The CDR3 contains 15 residues.

As DNA, the CDR3 is TGTGCCAGCAGCAAAGAGGAGGGGCCCCAAGAGACCCAGTACTTC. As protein: CASSKEEGPQETQYF. The chain recombines TRBV21-1 with TRBJ2-5; TRBD2, the table's D call, lacks a check against the DNA. TRBV21-1 counts as a pseudogene. CDR3 length: 15 amino acids.

The chain has TRBV18 and TRBJ2-3, with TRBD1 matching over 7 bases. This CDR3 has 16 residues. Germline CDR1 KGHSH, CDR2 LQKENI. Germline trimming cut 2 bases from V and 2 bases from J; bases unmatched to any gene: 7. CDR3 protein: CASSPATGQNTDTQYF. DNA for the CDR3: TGTGCCAGCTCACCAGCGACGGGACAGAACACAGATACGCAGTATTTT.

This rearrangement joins TRBV7-2 to TRBJ1-1; D is uncertain. Trimming removed 7 bases from V and 0 bases from J, with 21 bases in between. Germline V gives CDR1 SGHTA, CDR2 FQGNSA. This CDR3 contains 17 residues. The DNA for the CDR3 is TGTGCCAGCAACCCGGTTCTGAGGTCGTACCTGAACACTGAAGCTTTCTTT. Translation: CASNPVLRSYLNTEAFF.

The chain combines TRBV24-1 with TRBJ2-2; TRBD2 matches at 8 bases. Looked up from germline, CDR1 is KGHDR and CDR2 is SFDVKD. V was pared by 1 base and J by 3 bases, with 9 bases of the junction left unmatched. CDR3 length equals 18 residues. CDR3 DNA: TGTGCCACCAGTGATTTTCTTGGGGCGGGAGGACACACCGGGGAGCTGTTTTTT. It is translated as CATSDFLGAGGHTGELFF.

The CDR3 here is CSGLRADGYTF. CDR3 DNA: TGCAGCGGACTAAGGGCTGATGGCTACACCTTC. The chain carries TRBV29-1 and TRBJ1-2; D gene unclear. V lost 7 bases to trimming and J lost 6 bases, with 12 bases between them. Looked up from germline, CDR1 is SQVTM and CDR2 is ANQGSEA. The CDR3 covers 11 residues.

This chain connects TRBV28 to TRBJ1-5; TRBD1 agrees at 7 bases. The V and J ends lost 1 base and 3 bases, in that order; junction bases with no gene match: 6. Germline lookup yields CDR1 MDHEN and CDR2 SYDVKM. This CDR3 spans 16 amino acids. CDR3 in DNA: TGTGCCAGCAGTTTATTTACAGGGGAGTTCAATCAGCCCCAGCATTTT. It yields the protein CASSLFTGEFNQPQHF.

A single count supports this clone. CDR3 sequence (DNA): TGTGCCAGTAAGGCAGGGAACAATGAGCAGTTCTTC. As protein: CASKAGNNEQFF. The V and J genes are TRBV19 and TRBJ2-1; D possibly corresponds to TRBD1 (5 bases). CDR1 and CDR2 (germline): LNHDA, SQIVND (reference sequence). The CDR3 consists of 12 residues. Trimming removed 7 bases at V and 5 bases at J, with 9 bases between.

This chain connects TRBV18 to TRBJ1-1; a possible D gene is TRBD1 (5 bases). Trimming stripped 2 bases from V and 7 bases from J, with 8 bases between. The CDR3 runs 12 residues. CDR1 KGHSH and CDR2 LQKENI come from the germline V gene. The DNA of the CDR3 is TGTGCCAGCTCACCAGCCACAGGTGAAGCTTTCTTT. Protein sequence: CASSPATGEAFF.

This chain uses TRBV7-8 with TRBJ1-4; 7 nucleotides agree with TRBD1. V was pared by 2 bases and J by 3 bases, with 6 bases of the junction left unmatched. The CDR3 has 16 residues. The germline CDR1 and CDR2 sequences are SGHVS and FQNEAQ. DNA for the CDR3: TGTGCCAGCAGCTTACTATCGGGACAGCCTAATGAAAAACTGTTTTTT. As protein: CASSLLSGQPNEKLFF.

This CDR3 reads CASSPSTGKMGGSPLHF. The CDR3 DNA sequence: TGTGCCAGCAGCCCAAGCACAGGGAAAATGGGTGGGTCACCCCTCCACTTT. V is TRBV7-2 and J is TRBJ1-6; D is possibly TRBD1 (6 bases). The V and J ends lost 5 bases and 10 bases respectively, with 24 bases between them. This CDR3 is built from 17 residues. Germline loops: CDR1 SGHTA, CDR2 FQGNSA.

V is TRBV21-1 and J is TRBJ2-1; TRBD2 is taken as the D call from the table, unchecked against the DNA. TRBV21-1 is described as a pseudogene. The CDR3 runs 13 residues. This CDR3 reads CASSKGELNEQFF. CDR3 nucleotide sequence: TGTGCCAGCAGCAAAGGAGAGCTAAATGAGCAGTTCTTC.

This chain uses TRBV15 with TRBJ2-3; 10 positions agree with TRBD1. The CDR3 spans 18 residues. Unmatched junction bases numbered 7, after V lost 0 bases and J lost 1 base. The V gene's germline CDR1 is LNHNV and CDR2 YYDKDF (reference sequence). CDR3 protein: CATSRDIPGTGGTDTQYF. Written as DNA, the CDR3 is TGTGCCACCAGCAGAGATATTCCCGGGACAGGGGGCACAGATACGCAGTATTTT.

The V gene is TRBV2, the J gene TRBJ1-6; D gene unclear. The CDR3 runs to 14 residues. V was cut by 0 bases and J by 9 bases, with 9 bases left in between. Looked up from germline, CDR1 is SNHLY and CDR2 is FYNNEI. The CDR3 bases are TGTGCCAGCAGTGAAGCGAATCTCGGTTCACCCCTCCACTTT. As protein: CASSEANLGSPLHF.

This clone appeared once. The rearrangement joins TRBV19 to TRBJ1-4; D perhaps matches TRBD1 (5 bases). The CDR3 contains 15 residues. Germline V CDR1 and CDR2: LNHDA, SQIVND (reference sequence). The V and J ends lost 7 bases and 10 bases respectively, with 22 bases between them. The CDR3: CASTQWRDRPGKLFF. In DNA, the CDR3 is TGTGCCAGTACTCAATGGAGGGACCGACCTGGAAAACTGTTTTTT.

In this sample, this clone turned up a few times. This chain uses TRBV5-1 with TRBJ1-6, with 8 bases identical to TRBD1. The CDR3 has 14 residues. V dropped 4 bases and J dropped 7; count of bases not matched to a gene: 4. The V gene's germline CDR1 is SGHRS and CDR2 YFSETQ. The CDR3: CASSLDRENSPLHF. The CDR3 DNA sequence: TGCGCCAGCAGCCTGGACAGGGAAAATTCACCCCTCCACTTT. Complete variable domain (other parts from reference TRBV5-1 and TRBJ1-6): KAGVTQTPRYLIKTRGQQVTLSCSPISGHRSVSWYQQTPGQGLQFLFEYFSETQRNKGNFPGRFSGRQFSNSRSEMNVSTLELGDSALYLCASSLDRENSPLHFGNGTRLTVT.

In this sample, this clone turned up once. The rearrangement joins TRBV5-6 to TRBJ1-4; the match to TRBD1 covers 8 bases. This CDR3 is 15 amino acids long. With V trimmed by 3 bases and J by 8 bases, 9 bases remained unmatched. Germline assignment: CDR1 SGHDT and CDR2 YYEEEE. CDR3: CASSSTRTGNEKLFF. The CDR3 DNA follows: TGTGCCAGCAGCTCCACCAGGACAGGGAACGAAAAACTGTTTTTT.

The rearrangement links TRBV7-9 to TRBJ2-7; D is ambiguous. V lost 5 bases to trimming and J lost 4 bases, with 9 bases between them. There are 12 residues in the CDR3. Germline V gene data show CDR1 as SEHNR and CDR2 as FQNEAQ (reference sequence). CDR3 amino acids: CASSPLRYEQYF. The CDR3, as DNA: TGTGCCAGCAGCCCCCTGCGTTACGAGCAGTACTTC.

The rearrangement links TRBV28 to TRBJ2-2, with D possibly TRBD2 on 5 matching bases. Trimming took off 7 bases at V and 0 bases at J, with 6 bases between the two ends. The CDR3 loop spans 13 amino acids. CDR1 and CDR2 from the germline V gene are MDHEN and SYDVKM. CDR3 in DNA: TGTGCCAGCATCGGGGCGAACACCGGGGAGCTGTTTTTT. Protein sequence: CASIGANTGELFF.

The chain uses TRBV12-3 or TRBV12-4 and TRBJ2-6; D gene unclear. This CDR3 is 13 amino acids long. V was clipped by 6 bases and J by 4 bases, with 7 bases between them. The CDR3 DNA follows: TGTGCCAGCAGACTGGAGGGGGCCAACGTCCTGACTTTC. Protein sequence: CASRLEGANVLTF.

This chain uses TRBV6-5 with TRBJ2-7; D not resolved. Per germline, CDR1 MNHEY and CDR2 SVGAGI. This CDR3 comprises 14 residues. Trimming removed 0 bases from V and 3 bases from J, with 9 bases in between. CDR3 region: CASSYSVQDYEQYF. CDR3 nucleotide sequence: TGTGCCAGCAGTTACTCGGTGCAGGACTACGAGCAGTACTTC.

V gene TRBV2 combines with J gene TRBJ2-7, with D possibly matching TRBD1 (5 bases). This CDR3 spans 17 amino acids. The V and J ends lost 6 bases and 1 base respectively, with 22 bases between them. Germline CDR1 SNHLY, CDR2 FYNNEI. DNA for the CDR3: TGTGCCAGCAGACTGACCTTGCTGCGGCAGGGTTCCTACGAGCAGTACTTC. Its protein product is CASRLTLLRQGSYEQYF.

V gene TRBV6-4 combines with J gene TRBJ1-1, with a tentative D call TRBD1 (5 bases). Germline V gene lookup returns CDR1 MRHNA and CDR2 SNTAGT. The CDR3 runs 16 residues. V lost 2 bases and J lost 1, with 14 bases in between. CDR3 amino acids: CASSDNSDSRNTEAFF. CDR3 bases: TGTGCCAGCAGTGACAACAGTGACAGCAGGAACACTGAAGCTTTCTTT.

CDR3 protein: CASSAAGGRNTEAFF. CDR3 bases: TGTGCCAGCAGCGCGGCCGGGGGGAGGAACACTGAAGCTTTCTTT. This rearrangement joins TRBV9 to TRBJ1-1, with D possibly matching TRBD1 (5 bases). Germline loops: CDR1 SGDLS, CDR2 YYNGEE. The CDR3 is 15 residues long. V was cut by 3 bases and J by 1 base, with 13 bases left in between.

This rearrangement joins TRBV3-1 (or the pseudogene TRBV3-2) to TRBJ1-2; tentatively, D is TRBD1 (6 bases). Trimming shortened V by 1 base and J by 8 bases, and 14 bases separated the two germline ends. The CDR3 has 14 residues. CDR1 and CDR2 from the germline V gene are LGHDT and YNNKEL (reference sequence). The CDR3 protein is CASSQVQGPRGYTF. CDR3 DNA: TGTGCCAGCAGCCAAGTGCAGGGGCCGAGGGGCTACACCTTC.

V and J are TRBV5-5 and TRBJ1-3; 8 bases align to TRBD1. The CDR3 is made up of 17 amino acids. From germline, CDR1 is SGHKS and CDR2 YYEKEE (reference sequence). Trimming at V came to 3 bases and at J to 2 bases, leaving 10 bases not matched to a gene. The CDR3 DNA reads as TGTGCCAGCAGCTGGTCCCCGCAGGGGGCCGCTGGAAACACCATATATTTT. It encodes CASSWSPQGAAGNTIYF.

V gene TRBV7-9 combines with J gene TRBJ2-1; 9 nucleotides agree with TRBD2. The CDR3 runs 20 residues. With 5 bases clipped from V and 0 bases from J, the junction kept 17 bases outside the gene matches. Germline V gene sequence: CDR1 SEHNR, CDR2 FQNEAQ (reference sequence). This CDR3 is CASSTRTLGAGGSSYNEQFF. CDR3 nucleotide sequence: TGTGCCAGCAGCACACGGACCCTGGGGGCGGGGGGGAGCTCCTACAATGAGCAGTTCTTC.